This TCR beta chain was recorded in a study of cytomegalovirus exposure and HLA in healthy donors. Whole-study context: The early release's HLA-typed donors yielded 70 million to 85 million unique TCRs.

Notes on the study in general: A later analysis associated 15,000 or so TCR beta sequences with HLA alleles at a 0.05 false discovery rate.

The CDR3 has 15 residues. Germline assignment: CDR1 LNHDA and CDR2 SQIVND (reference sequence). The ends were cut back, 8 bases at V and 2 bases at J, with 19 bases in the middle. The primer mix had 60 Vbeta and 13 Jbeta primers. The repertoire was sequenced with immunoSEQ multiplex PCR; TCRdb's copy has only in-frame clones and lacks some. The profile covers more than 200,000 clones, with about four fifths appearing a single time and roughly 6% taken by the ten largest. A word on this clone: Its antigen remains unknown.

The TCR originated in a man aged 35 to 55 in good health and CMV-seropositive. The chain joins TRBV19 to TRBJ2-7; TRBD2 might be the D (7 bases). The sequencing sample was made of PBMCs. CDR3 in DNA: TGTGCCAGTGCATGGGGGGGCTCGAGCACCTACGAGCAGTACTTC. Its translation is CASAWGGSSTYEQYF.